The clone carrying this T cell receptor (beta chain) was observed once. As yet, its antigen is unknown. The data were taken from a study of cytomegalovirus exposure and HLA in healthy donors. Whole-study findings and limits: The study found most TCR sequences rare, yet found some public TCRs in many donors.

PCR was performed using 60 Vbeta and 13 Jbeta primers. Only in-frame clones appear in the TCRdb table, and some are missing; sequencing was by immunoSEQ multiplex PCR. The sample shows 150,000 to 200,000 clones, 75% to 85% of them seen only once. CDR3 size: 13 residues. Trimming pared 3 bases from V and 4 bases from J, leaving 9 bases between. Germline V gives CDR1 SGHAT, CDR2 FQNNGV. The sample comprised PBMCs. V gene TRBV11-2 combines with J gene TRBJ1-1, with a weak D call TRBD1 (5 bases). The clonotype comes from a boy younger than 18 in good health and CMV-seronegative. The DNA of the CDR3 is TGTGCCAGCAGCTTCCAAAGGGGCACTGAAGCTTTCTTT. It codes for CASSFQRGTEAFF.